The 18 T cell receptor beta chains below come from one sample, sequenced in a study of T cells in localized non-small cell lung cancer. The table came from immunoSEQ multiplex PCR; TCRdb's copy has only in-frame clones and leaves some out. The table has approximately 32,000 clones, roughly 87% seen once. The specimen comprised peripheral blood, sampled before any cancer treatment. These TCRs come from an older male donor with stage III squamous cell lung carcinoma.

The chain uses TRBV19 and TRBJ2-1, with D possibly matching TRBD1 (5 bases). Per the germline V gene, CDR1 is LNHDA and CDR2 is SQIVND (reference sequence). This CDR3 is 13 amino acids long. V was clipped by 3 bases and J by 9 bases, with 12 bases between them. CDR3 loop: CASSMNRIGEQFF. CDR3 coding DNA: TGTGCCAGTAGTATGAACAGGATCGGTGAGCAGTTCTTC. The variable domain in full, with the rest retrieved from reference TRBV19 and TRBJ2-1, is DGGITQSPKYLFRKEGQNVTLSCEQNLNHDAMYWYRQDPGQGLRLIYYSQIVNDFQKGDIAEGYSVSREKKESFPLTVTSAQKNPTAFYLCASSMNRIGEQFFGPGTRLTVL.

This clone has more than one count but fewer than ten. The chain couples TRBV5-1 to TRBJ2-5; perhaps TRBD2 as D (7 bases). Trimming cost V 1 base and J 5 bases, with 12 bases left between them. CDR1 SGHRS and CDR2 YFSETQ come from the germline V gene. The CDR3 contains 14 residues. The CDR3 spells CASSLRGRGETQYF. CDR3 sequence (DNA): TGCGCCAGCAGCTTGAGAGGGAGGGGGGAGACCCAGTACTTC.

V gene TRBV15 combines with J gene TRBJ1-3; D unresolved. Trimming removed 0 bases from V and 1 base from J, with 10 bases in between. The CDR3 is 16 amino acids. Germline CDR1 is LNHNV and CDR2 is YYDKDF (reference sequence). Here the CDR3 DNA reads TGTGCCACCAGCAGAGATCAGATGTCATCTGGAAACACCATATATTTT. It is translated as CATSRDQMSSGNTIYF.

J is TRBJ1-4 and V is TRBV6-5; 9 bases match TRBD1. Trimming removed 5 bases from V and 6 bases from J; junction bases left unmatched: 7. Germline loops: CDR1 MNHEY, CDR2 SVGAGI. The CDR3 runs to 15 residues. DNA for the CDR3: TGTGCCAGCAGTCAGAGGACAGGGGAGGATGAAAAACTGTTTTTT. Its protein product is CASSQRTGEDEKLFF.

This chain uses TRBV16 with TRBJ1-1, with a weak D call TRBD1 (5 bases). Trimming shortened V by 4 bases and J by 2 bases, and 11 bases separated the two germline ends. This CDR3 comprises 14 residues. CDR1 is KGHSY, CDR2 FQNENV, per germline. CDR3 nucleotides: TGTGCCAGCAGCCGGACACAGGTAAACACTGAAGCTTTCTTT. This translates into CASSRTQVNTEAFF.

This clone has a single count. The rearrangement uses TRBV6-5 and TRBJ2-2; no reliable D call. Germline CDR1 is MNHEY and CDR2 is SVGAGI. The CDR3 spans 14 residues. V dropped 4 bases and J dropped 4 bases, with 10 bases sitting between them. The CDR3, as DNA: TGTGCCAGCAGTTGGTCGCAAGGCACCGGGGAGCTGTTTTTT. It specifies CASSWSQGTGELFF.

CDR3 nucleotides: TGTGCCAGCAGCCAAGTCGTACGTTACAATGAGCAGTTCTTC. Its translation is CASSQVVRYNEQFF. V is TRBV14 and J is TRBJ2-1; the D is unclear. Germline CDR1 and CDR2: SGHDN and FVKESK. V was shortened by 1 base and J by 4 bases, with 8 bases between the two germline ends. The CDR3 sequence is 14 residues long.

V and J are TRBV6-1 and TRBJ1-4; D is possibly TRBD1 (6 bases). The CDR3 loop spans 15 amino acids. With 6 bases removed from V and 4 bases from J, the gap between germline ends came to 15 bases. Germline loops: CDR1 MNHNS, CDR2 SASEGT. The CDR3 nucleotides are TGTGCCAGCAGCTCCACCCAGGGACATAATGAAAAACTGTTTTTT. It is translated as CASSSTQGHNEKLFF.

This clone was seen more than once but under ten times. V gene TRBV7-8 combines with J gene TRBJ1-5, with a possible D match to TRBD1 (5 bases). Germline V gene data show CDR1 as SGHVS and CDR2 as FQNEAQ. The V gene lost 5 bases and the J gene lost 4 bases, with 18 bases spanning the gap. The CDR3 length is 16 residues. The CDR3 coding sequence is TGTGCCAGCAGCCGTCGGTGGGGGAGCGGTAATCAGCCCCAGCATTTT. Translation gives CASSRRWGSGNQPQHF.

The rearrangement uses TRBV5-1 and TRBJ2-5, with 7 bases aligning to TRBD2. Germline-derived CDR1 and CDR2 are SGHRS and YFSETQ. Losses at the gene ends were 1 base for V and 1 base for J; bases not matched to a gene: 4. CDR3 size: 15 residues. The CDR3 loop reads CASSLNGGFQETQYF. CDR3 DNA sequence: TGCGCCAGCAGCTTGAACGGGGGGTTCCAAGAGACCCAGTACTTC.

The chain has TRBV6-1 and TRBJ1-5, with D unresolved. V was clipped by 0 bases and J by 3 bases, with 9 bases between them. This CDR3 is 15 amino acids long. CDR1 MNHNS and CDR2 SASEGT come from the germline V gene. Here the CDR3 DNA reads TGTGCCAGCAGTGAAGCTCGCCTGCCCAATCAGCCCCAGCATTTT. Protein: CASSEARLPNQPQHF.

The chain has TRBV7-2 and TRBJ1-4; D gene unclear. V was trimmed by 5 bases and J by 7 bases, leaving 14 bases between them. The germline gives CDR1 SGHTA, CDR2 FQGNSA. The CDR3 consists of 14 residues. The CDR3 region is CASSRDPTSEKLFF. Here the CDR3 DNA reads TGTGCCAGCAGCCGTGACCCAACGAGTGAAAAACTGTTTTTT.

This chain joins TRBV2 and TRBJ2-7; TRBD1 aligns across 9 bases. The trim removed 6 bases at V and 1 base at J, leaving 7 bases unmatched. Germline V gene data show CDR1 as SNHLY and CDR2 as FYNNEI. The length of the CDR3 is 15 residues. In DNA form, the CDR3 reads TGTGCCAGCAGCGCCGGGACAGGGCTTTCCTACGAGCAGTACTTC. Residues: CASSAGTGLSYEQYF.

This chain links TRBV15 with TRBJ2-5, with D hard to call. V was pared by 3 bases and J by 2 bases, with 7 bases between. Looked up from germline, CDR1 is LNHNV and CDR2 is YYDKDF (reference sequence). The CDR3 runs to 13 residues. The CDR3 spells CATSRPSQETQYF. The CDR3 DNA reads as TGTGCCACCAGCAGGCCCTCGCAAGAGACCCAGTACTTC.

The chain employs TRBV7-9 and TRBJ2-2; 8 nucleotides match TRBD1. Germline V gene data show CDR1 as SEHNR and CDR2 as FQNEAQ (reference sequence). J gave up 7 bases and V 5 bases, and 9 bases lay outside the gene matches. This CDR3 spans 15 amino acids. CDR3: CASSPGQGWVGELFF. CDR3 sequence (DNA): TGTGCCAGCAGCCCCGGACAGGGTTGGGTCGGGGAGCTGTTTTTT.

This clone was seen only once. The V call is TRBV13, the J call TRBJ2-7; 7 bases are a match to TRBD1. V lost 8 bases and J lost 4; bases outside the gene matches: 8. The CDR3 is 13 residues long. Germline CDR1 reads PRHDT; CDR2 reads FYEKMQ (reference sequence). In DNA, the CDR3 is TGTGCCAGCTCCCAGGACAGGCATTACGAGCAGTACTTC. Translation gives CASSQDRHYEQYF.

This rearrangement joins TRBV6-5 to TRBJ1-2; D is possibly TRBD1 (5 bases). CDR1 is MNHEY, CDR2 SVGAGI, per germline. The CDR3 is 14 amino acids. Trimming removed 4 bases at V and 2 bases at J, with 11 bases between. The CDR3 region is CASSWDGANYGYTF. In DNA form, the CDR3 reads TGTGCCAGCAGTTGGGACGGGGCAAACTATGGCTACACCTTC.

J is TRBJ2-7 and V is TRBV7-1, with a weak D call TRBD2 (6 bases). TRBV7-1 is reported as an ORF; its role is uncertain. With 4 bases removed from V and 0 bases from J, the gap between germline ends came to 13 bases. The CDR3 has 15 amino acids. The CDR3 DNA sequence: TGTGCCAGCAGCTTCAGGACTAACCCCTCCTACGAGCAGTACTTC. Translation: CASSFRTNPSYEQYF.